This T cell receptor beta chain was identified in a study of sequential checkpoint blockade in melanoma. At the level of the study: TCRbeta immunosequencing was performed on DNA from 90 to 100 pretreatment melanoma tumor samples.

Libraries were prepared by immunoSEQ multiplex PCR; TCRdb keeps only in-frame clonotypes and omits some of them. The sample includes about 5,000 clones, about 27% of them seen just once. This clone was seen only a few times. Its antigen is still unknown. The treatment here: randomized to nivolumab then ipilimumab (arm A) or the reverse (arm B). Patients had received no earlier DNA-damaging chemotherapy. Unmatched junction bases numbered 4, after V lost 4 bases and J lost 1 base. This CDR3 has 16 amino acids. In germline, CDR1 is SGHNT, CDR2 YENEEA. Overall study findings and caveats: Tumor T-cell fraction and clonality correlated with PD-L1 and CD8+ counts.

The sequences come from tumor tissue (inferred from file names), collected from a patient given nivolumab and ipilimumab in sequence. This TCR came from a human donor with melanoma. V is TRBV11-3 and J is TRBJ1-3; 10 bases align to TRBD1. The CDR3 here is CASSYGDRGSGNTIYF. CDR3 bases: TGTGCCAGCAGCTACGGGGACAGGGGATCTGGAAACACCATATATTTT.